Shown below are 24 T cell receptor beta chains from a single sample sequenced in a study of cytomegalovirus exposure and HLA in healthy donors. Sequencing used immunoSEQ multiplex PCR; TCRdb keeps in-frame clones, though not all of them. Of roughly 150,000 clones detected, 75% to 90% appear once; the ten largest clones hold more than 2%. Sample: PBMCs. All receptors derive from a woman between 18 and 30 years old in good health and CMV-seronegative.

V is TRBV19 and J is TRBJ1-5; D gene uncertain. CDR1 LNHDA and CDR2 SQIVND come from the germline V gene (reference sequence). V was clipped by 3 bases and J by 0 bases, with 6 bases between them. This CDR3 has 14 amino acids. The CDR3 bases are TGTGCCAGTAGTATCGGGTTTAGCAATCAGCCCCAGCATTTT. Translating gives CASSIGFSNQPQHF.

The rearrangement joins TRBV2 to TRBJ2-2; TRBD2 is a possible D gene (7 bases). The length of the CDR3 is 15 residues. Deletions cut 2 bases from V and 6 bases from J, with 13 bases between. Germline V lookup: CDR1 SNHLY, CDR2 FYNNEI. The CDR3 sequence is CASSESRGAPGELFF. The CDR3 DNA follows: TGTGCCAGCAGTGAATCCCGGGGGGCGCCCGGGGAGCTGTTTTTT.

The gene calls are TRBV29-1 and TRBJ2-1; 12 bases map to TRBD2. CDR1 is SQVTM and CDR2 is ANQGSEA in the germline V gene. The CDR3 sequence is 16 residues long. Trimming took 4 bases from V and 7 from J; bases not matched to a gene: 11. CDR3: CSVAQRLAGEGNEQFF. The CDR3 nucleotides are TGCAGCGTTGCCCAGAGACTAGCGGGAGAAGGAAATGAGCAGTTCTTC.

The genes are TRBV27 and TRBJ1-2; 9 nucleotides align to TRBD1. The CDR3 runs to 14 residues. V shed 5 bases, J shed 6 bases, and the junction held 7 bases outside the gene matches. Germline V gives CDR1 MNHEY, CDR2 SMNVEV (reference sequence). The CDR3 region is CASSTGGGRNGYTF. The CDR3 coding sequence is TGTGCCAGCAGTACAGGGGGCGGTAGGAATGGCTACACCTTC.

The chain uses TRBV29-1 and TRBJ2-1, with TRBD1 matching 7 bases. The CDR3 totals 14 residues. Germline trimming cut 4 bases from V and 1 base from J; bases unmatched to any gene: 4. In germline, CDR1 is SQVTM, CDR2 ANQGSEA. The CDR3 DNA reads TGCAGCGTTGTTAGGGGACAGTCCTACAATGAGCAGTTCTTC. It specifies CSVVRGQSYNEQFF.

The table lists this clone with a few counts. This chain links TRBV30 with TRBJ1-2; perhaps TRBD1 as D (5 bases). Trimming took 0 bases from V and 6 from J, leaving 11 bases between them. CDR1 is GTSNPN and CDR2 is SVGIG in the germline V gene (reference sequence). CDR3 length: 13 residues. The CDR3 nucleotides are TGTGCCTGGAGTGTAGGGGCAAGGGATGGCTACACCTTC. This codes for CAWSVGARDGYTF.

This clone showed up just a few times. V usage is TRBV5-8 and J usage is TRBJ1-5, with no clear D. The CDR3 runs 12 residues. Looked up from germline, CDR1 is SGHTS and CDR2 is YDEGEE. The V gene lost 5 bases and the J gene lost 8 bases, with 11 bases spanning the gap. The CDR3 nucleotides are TGTGCCAGCAGTCCCCACGGGGAGCCCCAGCATTTT. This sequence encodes CASSPHGEPQHF.

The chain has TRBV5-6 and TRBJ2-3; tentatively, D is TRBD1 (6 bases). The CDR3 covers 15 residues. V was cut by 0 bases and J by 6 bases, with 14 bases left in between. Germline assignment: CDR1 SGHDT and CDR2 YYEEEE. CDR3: CASSLGTRRGDTQYF. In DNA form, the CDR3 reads TGTGCCAGCAGCTTGGGAACGAGAAGGGGGGATACGCAGTATTTT.

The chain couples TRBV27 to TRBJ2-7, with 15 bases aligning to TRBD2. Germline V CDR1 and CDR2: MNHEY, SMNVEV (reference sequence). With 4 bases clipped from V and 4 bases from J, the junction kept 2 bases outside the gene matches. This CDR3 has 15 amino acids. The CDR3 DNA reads TGTGCCAGCAGTTGGACTAGCGGGAGGGGGTACGAGCAGTACTTC. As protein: CASSWTSGRGYEQYF.

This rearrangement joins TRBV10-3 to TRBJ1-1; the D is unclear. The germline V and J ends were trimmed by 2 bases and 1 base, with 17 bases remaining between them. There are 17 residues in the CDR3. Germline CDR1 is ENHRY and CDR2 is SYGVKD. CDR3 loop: CAISERQGSTSNTEAFF. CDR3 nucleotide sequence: TGTGCCATCAGTGAGAGACAAGGTTCAACTTCGAACACTGAAGCTTTCTTT.

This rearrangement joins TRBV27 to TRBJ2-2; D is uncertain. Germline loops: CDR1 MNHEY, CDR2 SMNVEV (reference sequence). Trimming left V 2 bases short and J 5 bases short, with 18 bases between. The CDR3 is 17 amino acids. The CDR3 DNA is TGTGCCAGCAGTTTAAGTCAGCGTGGAGAATCTACCGGGGAGCTGTTTTTT. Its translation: CASSLSQRGESTGELFF.

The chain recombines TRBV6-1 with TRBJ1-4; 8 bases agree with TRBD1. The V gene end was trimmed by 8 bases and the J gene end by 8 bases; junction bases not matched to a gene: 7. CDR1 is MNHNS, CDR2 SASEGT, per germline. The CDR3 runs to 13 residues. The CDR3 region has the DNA TGTGCCAGCCAAGGACAGGGCGTCGAAAAACTGTTTTTT. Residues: CASQGQGVEKLFF.

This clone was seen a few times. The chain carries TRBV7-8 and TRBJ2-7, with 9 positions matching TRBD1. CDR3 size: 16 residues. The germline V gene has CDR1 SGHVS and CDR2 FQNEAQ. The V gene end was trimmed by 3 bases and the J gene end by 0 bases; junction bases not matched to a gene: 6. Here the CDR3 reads CASSFLKTGGSYEQYF. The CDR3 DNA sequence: TGTGCCAGCAGCTTCCTCAAGACAGGGGGCTCCTACGAGCAGTACTTC.

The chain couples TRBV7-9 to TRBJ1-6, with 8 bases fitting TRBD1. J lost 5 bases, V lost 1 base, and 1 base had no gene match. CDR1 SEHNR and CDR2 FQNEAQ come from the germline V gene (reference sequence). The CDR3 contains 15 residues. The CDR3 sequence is CASSLVDRDNSPLHF. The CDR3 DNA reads TGTGCCAGCAGCTTAGTGGACAGGGATAATTCACCCCTCCACTTT.

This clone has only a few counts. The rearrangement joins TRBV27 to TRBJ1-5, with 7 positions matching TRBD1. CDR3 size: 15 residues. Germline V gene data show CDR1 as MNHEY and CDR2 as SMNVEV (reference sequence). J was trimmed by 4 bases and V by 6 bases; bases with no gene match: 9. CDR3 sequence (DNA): TGTGCCAGCAGGCCATCGGGACAGCCAAATCAGCCCCAGCATTTT. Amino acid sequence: CASRPSGQPNQPQHF.

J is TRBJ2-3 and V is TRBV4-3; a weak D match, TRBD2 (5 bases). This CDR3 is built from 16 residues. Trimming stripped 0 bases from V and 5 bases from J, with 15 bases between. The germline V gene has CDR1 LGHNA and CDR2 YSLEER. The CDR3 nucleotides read TGCGCCAGCAGCCAAGAGAGCGGCCCCGCGGGAGATACGCAGTATTTT. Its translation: CASSQESGPAGDTQYF.

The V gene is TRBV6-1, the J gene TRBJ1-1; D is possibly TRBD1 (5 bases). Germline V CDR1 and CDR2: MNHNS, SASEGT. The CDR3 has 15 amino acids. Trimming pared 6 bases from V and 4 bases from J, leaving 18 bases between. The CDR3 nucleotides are TGTGCCAGCAGGGGCAGTTCTCAGGGTCGCACTGAAGCTTTCTTT. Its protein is CASRGSSQGRTEAFF.

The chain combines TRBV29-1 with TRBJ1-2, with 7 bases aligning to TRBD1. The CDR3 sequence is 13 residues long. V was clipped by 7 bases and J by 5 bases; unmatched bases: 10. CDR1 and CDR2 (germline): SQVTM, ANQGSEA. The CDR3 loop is CSATPPGGYGYTF. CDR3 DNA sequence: TGCAGCGCCACCCCCCCAGGGGGGTATGGCTACACCTTC. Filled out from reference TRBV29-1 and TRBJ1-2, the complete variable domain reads SAVISQKPSRDICQRGTSLTIQCQVDSQVTMMFWYRQQPGQSLTLIATANQGSEATYESGFVIDKFPISRPNLTFSTLTVSNMSPEDSSIYLCSATPPGGYGYTFGSGTRLTVV.

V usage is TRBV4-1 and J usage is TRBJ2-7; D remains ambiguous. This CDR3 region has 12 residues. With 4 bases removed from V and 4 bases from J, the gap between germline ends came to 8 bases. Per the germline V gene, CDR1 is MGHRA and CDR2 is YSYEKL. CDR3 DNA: TGCGCCAGCAGCCTGGCAGGTTACGAGCAGTACTTC. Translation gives CASSLAGYEQYF.

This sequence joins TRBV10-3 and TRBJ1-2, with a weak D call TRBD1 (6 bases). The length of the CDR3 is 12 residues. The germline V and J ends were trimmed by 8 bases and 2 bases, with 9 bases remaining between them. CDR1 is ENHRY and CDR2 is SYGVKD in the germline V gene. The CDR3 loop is CAIGDNNYGYTF. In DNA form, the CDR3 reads TGTGCCATCGGGGACAACAACTATGGCTACACCTTC.

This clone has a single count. CDR3 loop: CAWSQGDRGVNTEAFF. The CDR3 DNA follows: TGTGCCTGGAGCCAAGGGGACAGGGGCGTGAACACTGAAGCTTTCTTT. The chain carries TRBV30 and TRBJ1-1, with 10 bases lining up with TRBD1. Trimming took 3 bases from V and 0 from J; bases not matched to a gene: 7. From germline, CDR1 is GTSNPN and CDR2 SVGIG (reference sequence). The CDR3 is made up of 16 amino acids.

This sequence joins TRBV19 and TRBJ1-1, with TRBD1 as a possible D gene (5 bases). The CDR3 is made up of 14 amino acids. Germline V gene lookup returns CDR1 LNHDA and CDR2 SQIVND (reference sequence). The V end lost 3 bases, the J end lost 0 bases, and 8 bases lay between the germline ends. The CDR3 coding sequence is TGTGCCAGTAGTATCCCAGGGATGAACACTGAAGCTTTCTTT. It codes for CASSIPGMNTEAFF. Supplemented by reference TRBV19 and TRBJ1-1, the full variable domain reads DGGITQSPKYLFRKEGQNVTLSCEQNLNHDAMYWYRQDPGQGLRLIYYSQIVNDFQKGDIAEGYSVSREKKESFPLTVTSAQKNPTAFYLCASSIPGMNTEAFFGQGTRLTVV.

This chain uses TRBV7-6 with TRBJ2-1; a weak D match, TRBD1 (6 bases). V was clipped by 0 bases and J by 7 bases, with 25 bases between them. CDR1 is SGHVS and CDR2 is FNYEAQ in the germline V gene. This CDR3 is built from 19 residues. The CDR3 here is CASSLATNYRVADGNEQFF. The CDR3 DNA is TGTGCCAGCAGCTTAGCAACGAATTACAGGGTCGCGGATGGTAATGAGCAGTTCTTC.

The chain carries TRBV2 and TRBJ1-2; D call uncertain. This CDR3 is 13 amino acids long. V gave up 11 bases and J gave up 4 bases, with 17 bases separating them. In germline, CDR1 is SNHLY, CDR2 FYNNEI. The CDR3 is CAGSFSESYGYTF. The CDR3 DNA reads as TGTGCCGGCTCCTTTAGCGAAAGCTATGGCTACACCTTC.